The rows below give T cell receptor beta chains drawn from one sample of a study of tumor-infiltrating lymphocytes in oesophageal squamous cell carcinoma. From the PCR reads, TCRdb called clonotypes with MiXCR, one entry per CDR3 protein. Of around 13,000 distinct CDR3 sequences listed, roughly 60% are singletons. Sequenced material: esophageal tumor tissue. Receptors were obtained from a female donor with esophageal squamous cell carcinoma. The CDR3 runs from the conserved cysteine through the conserved F or W. Each record gives: J gene, V gene, clone size, D gene, CDR3 DNA, CDR3 protein. A D gene is named only where the DNA matches it firmly. Expanded clones get a size class; other rows say once, few or many, or leave the size out.

j_gene: TRBJ1-4; v_gene: TRBV7-2; abundance: few; d_gene: -; CDR3nt: TGTGCCAGCAGCTTGACCGGGCCCAATGAAAAACTGTTTTTT; CDR3aa: CASSLTGPNEKLFF
j_gene: TRBJ1-1; v_gene: TRBV6-2/TRBV6-3; abundance: -; d_gene: -; CDR3nt: TGTGCCAGCAGTTACTCGCGGAGGGCTGACACTGAAGCTTTCTTT; CDR3aa: CASSYSRRADTEAFF
j_gene: TRBJ2-1; v_gene: TRBV28; abundance: many; d_gene: -; CDR3nt: TGTGCCAGCAGTTCACAGGGTTACAATGAGCAGTTCTTC; CDR3aa: CASSSQGYNEQFF
j_gene: TRBJ2-3; v_gene: TRBV24-1; abundance: medium-sized; d_gene: -; CDR3nt: TGTGCCACCAGTGGGGGATTTTCGCAGTATTTT; CDR3aa: CATSGGFSQYF
j_gene: TRBJ2-7; v_gene: TRBV7-2; abundance: -; d_gene: -; CDR3nt: TGTGCCAGCAGCTTTTCCGGGCCTGCCTACGAGCAGTACTTC; CDR3aa: CASSFSGPAYEQYF
j_gene: TRBJ2-3; v_gene: TRBV9; abundance: many; d_gene: -; CDR3nt: TGTGCCAGCAGCGTAGGGACAGTTAGCACAGATACGCAGTATTTT; CDR3aa: CASSVGTVSTDTQYF
j_gene: TRBJ2-4; v_gene: TRBV27; abundance: -; d_gene: -; CDR3nt: TGTGCCAGCAGCCTGGTACCTAGCTCCTACAATGAGCAGTACTTC; CDR3aa: CASSLVPSSYNEQYF
j_gene: TRBJ2-6; v_gene: TRBV6-6; abundance: few; d_gene: -; CDR3nt: -; CDR3aa: CASSYVLDRGQPQLWLHLRF
j_gene: TRBJ2-2; v_gene: TRBV6-1; abundance: -; d_gene: TRBD1; CDR3nt: TGTGCCACTACTCAGGGGGCGGCTGGGGAGCTGTTTTTT; CDR3aa: CATTQGAAGELFF
j_gene: TRBJ2-7; v_gene: TRBV7-2; abundance: -; d_gene: -; CDR3nt: TGTGCCAGCAGCTACCAGCAGAGAGGGCGGTACGAGCAGTACTTC; CDR3aa: CASSYQQRGRYEQYF
j_gene: TRBJ2-1; v_gene: TRBV12-3/TRBV12-4; abundance: few; d_gene: TRBD1; CDR3nt: TGTGCCAGCAGTCCTCGACAGGGGTCCTACAATGAGCAGTTCTTC; CDR3aa: CASSPRQGSYNEQFF
j_gene: TRBJ2-5; v_gene: TRBV28; abundance: -; d_gene: TRBD2; CDR3nt: TGTGCCAGCACCGGCGGGAGGGAGACCCAGTACTTC; CDR3aa: CASTGGRETQYF
j_gene: TRBJ1-1; v_gene: TRBV5-6; abundance: many; d_gene: -; CDR3nt: TGTGCCAGCAGCCCCCAGGGCCAGAACACTGAAGCTTTCTTT; CDR3aa: CASSPQGQNTEAFF
j_gene: TRBJ2-1; v_gene: TRBV6-8; abundance: -; d_gene: -; CDR3nt: TGTGCCAGCAGTTATGGGAGAAACCCAAACAATGAGCAGTTCTTC; CDR3aa: CASSYGRNPNNEQFF
j_gene: TRBJ2-5; v_gene: TRBV28; abundance: -; d_gene: TRBD1; CDR3nt: TGTGCCAGCAACTCTCAGGGGGTCGGGCAAGAGACCCAGTACTTC; CDR3aa: CASNSQGVGQETQYF
j_gene: TRBJ2-7; v_gene: TRBV7-9; abundance: -; d_gene: -; CDR3nt: TGTGCCAGCACCGAACCCCATTACAATGAGCAGTACTTC; CDR3aa: CASTEPHYNEQYF
j_gene: TRBJ2-3; v_gene: TRBV10-3; abundance: -; d_gene: -; CDR3nt: TGTGCCATCAGGGGTAGCACAGATACGCAGTATTTT; CDR3aa: CAIRGSTDTQYF
j_gene: TRBJ2-7; v_gene: TRBV6-1; abundance: -; d_gene: -; CDR3nt: TGTGCCAGCCAATCTAATACACCTTACGAGCAGTACTTC; CDR3aa: CASQSNTPYEQYF
j_gene: TRBJ2-1; v_gene: TRBV6-5; abundance: -; d_gene: -; CDR3nt: TGTGCCAGCAGTGATAACTTCTACAATGAGCAGTTCTTC; CDR3aa: CASSDNFYNEQFF
j_gene: TRBJ2-3; v_gene: TRBV9; abundance: few; d_gene: -; CDR3nt: TGTGCCAGCAGCGCTCCTTCCGGGGGAGATACGCAGTATTTT; CDR3aa: CASSAPSGGDTQYF
j_gene: TRBJ2-5; v_gene: TRBV11-2; abundance: -; d_gene: -; CDR3nt: TGTGCCAGCAGCCCCCAGGCCAAAGAGACCCAGTACTTC; CDR3aa: CASSPQAKETQYF
j_gene: TRBJ2-7; v_gene: TRBV7-2; abundance: -; d_gene: -; CDR3nt: TGTGCCAGCAGCTTATATGGGCCTCGGGAGCAGTACTTC; CDR3aa: CASSLYGPREQYF
j_gene: TRBJ2-3; v_gene: TRBV7-6; abundance: -; d_gene: TRBD2; CDR3nt: TGTGCCAGCAGCCTCGGACTAGCGGGAGGGCAAGTCACAGATACGCAGTATTTT; CDR3aa: CASSLGLAGGQVTDTQYF
j_gene: TRBJ2-1; v_gene: TRBV6-5; abundance: once; d_gene: -; CDR3nt: TGTGCCAGCAGTTACTCATACTACCAAGAGACCCAGTTCTTC; CDR3aa: CASSYSYYQETQFF
j_gene: TRBJ2-3; v_gene: TRBV10-2; abundance: -; d_gene: TRBD2; CDR3nt: TGCGCCAGCAGTACGGGGCATAGCGGGAGTGGCACAGATACGCAGTATTTT; CDR3aa: CASSTGHSGSGTDTQYF
j_gene: TRBJ2-7; v_gene: TRBV7-9; abundance: -; d_gene: -; CDR3nt: -; CDR3aa: CASSFGGGASGNYEQYF
j_gene: TRBJ1-2; v_gene: TRBV28; abundance: -; d_gene: TRBD1; CDR3nt: TGTGCCAGCAGACCAGACAGGGTAGGCTATGGCTACACCTTC; CDR3aa: CASRPDRVGYGYTF
j_gene: TRBJ2-7; v_gene: TRBV11-2; abundance: -; d_gene: -; CDR3nt: TGTGCCAGCAGCTTCGGACAGATCTACGAGCAGTACTTC; CDR3aa: CASSFGQIYEQYF
j_gene: TRBJ2-5; v_gene: TRBV10-1; abundance: once; d_gene: -; CDR3nt: TGCGCCAGCAGTTGGCGAGAGACCCAGTACTTC; CDR3aa: CASSWRETQYF
j_gene: TRBJ1-2; v_gene: TRBV7-2; abundance: -; d_gene: -; CDR3nt: TGTGCCAGCAGCTTAGTGCCCGGTTCTAACTATGGCTACACCTTC; CDR3aa: CASSLVPGSNYGYTF
j_gene: TRBJ2-1; v_gene: TRBV20-1; abundance: -; d_gene: -; CDR3nt: TGCAGTGCTAGTTACAGGGATTCTTACAATGAGCAGTTCTTC; CDR3aa: CSASYRDSYNEQFF
j_gene: TRBJ2-5; v_gene: TRBV6-8; abundance: -; d_gene: -; CDR3nt: TGTGCCAGCAGTACCCGGACCAGCGGGACCCAGTACTTC; CDR3aa: CASSTRTSGTQYF
j_gene: TRBJ2-6; v_gene: TRBV7-6; abundance: -; d_gene: -; CDR3nt: TGTGCCAGCAGCTTCCTCACAGGGAACTCACCCCTCCACTTC; CDR3aa: CASSFLTGNSPLHF
j_gene: TRBJ2-5; v_gene: TRBV20-1; abundance: few; d_gene: -; CDR3nt: TGCAGTGCTCCCCCGGGGGAAGAGACCCAGTACTTC; CDR3aa: CSAPPGEETQYF
j_gene: TRBJ2-4; v_gene: TRBV7-6; abundance: few; d_gene: -; CDR3nt: TGTGCCAGCAGCACTACGGTAGGGGGGTCCATTCAGTACTTC; CDR3aa: CASSTTVGGSIQYF
j_gene: TRBJ2-1; v_gene: TRBV7-8; abundance: -; d_gene: TRBD2; CDR3nt: TGTGCCAGCAGCTTAGCGCATCAGCGGGGGTTTGAGCAGTTCTTC; CDR3aa: CASSLAHQRGFEQFF
j_gene: TRBJ2-3; v_gene: TRBV10-3; abundance: -; d_gene: -; CDR3nt: TGTGCCACCAAGTCGGATACGCAGTATTTT; CDR3aa: CATKSDTQYF
j_gene: TRBJ1-6; v_gene: TRBV7-9; abundance: -; d_gene: -; CDR3nt: TGTGCCAGCAGCCGTAAAGCCGGGACCGAAAATTCACCCCTCCACTTT; CDR3aa: CASSRKAGTENSPLHF
j_gene: TRBJ1-2; v_gene: TRBV11-2; abundance: -; d_gene: TRBD1; CDR3nt: TGTGCCAGCAGCGCAAAAACGACAGGGGGCTATGGCTACACCTTC; CDR3aa: CASSAKTTGGYGYTF
j_gene: TRBJ2-5; v_gene: TRBV7-9; abundance: -; d_gene: -; CDR3nt: TGTGCCAGCAGTTACCGGGACTACCAAGAGACCCAGTACTTC; CDR3aa: CASSYRDYQETQYF
j_gene: TRBJ2-5; v_gene: TRBV7-2; abundance: -; d_gene: -; CDR3nt: TGTGCCAGCAGCTTACAGGGGTTGGGAGAGACCCAGTACTTC; CDR3aa: CASSLQGLGETQYF
j_gene: TRBJ2-4; v_gene: TRBV6-6; abundance: -; d_gene: TRBD1; CDR3nt: TGTGCCAGCAGTTACCAAGGACAGGGGGCTCAGTACATTCAGTACTTC; CDR3aa: CASSYQGQGAQYIQYF
j_gene: TRBJ2-1; v_gene: TRBV5-1; abundance: -; d_gene: -; CDR3nt: TGCGCCAGCAGCTTATCTCAGGGTTCTTACAATGAGCAGTTCTTC; CDR3aa: CASSLSQGSYNEQFF